This is a list of T cell receptor beta chains from one sample in a study of T cells in Graves' hyperthyroidism and ophthalmopathy. TCRdb re-analysed the multiplex PCR reads in MiXCR, keeping a single row per CDR3 protein. The table includes over 700,000 distinct CDR3 sequences, about 35% detected once. Material: blood. The receptors originated from a woman in her thirties or forties with Graves' hyperthyroidism. Each CDR3 is given with its conserved first and last residue. D genes are given only for firm matches. For some rows the clone size is stated as once, few or many, or as a class when expanded; others skip it.

D: .
size: .
J: TRBJ2-7
V: TRBV2
DNA: TGTGCCAGCTCACCGTCCCCCGCTTTCTACGAGCAGTACTTC
CDR3: CASSPSPAFYEQYF

D: TRBD1
size: many
J: TRBJ1-4
V: TRBV4-2
DNA: TGTGCCAGCAGCCCCGGGACAGGTGCTGAAAAACTGTTTTTT
CDR3: CASSPGTGAEKLFF

D: .
size: .
J: TRBJ2-7
V: TRBV5-1
DNA: TGCGCCAGCAGCTTGGATGGGCAGAGTCCCTACGAGCAGTACTTC
CDR3: CASSLDGQSPYEQYF

D: .
size: few
J: TRBJ2-7
V: TRBV7-2
DNA: TGTGCCAGCAGCCCGACGCGAGACGCAGTCTACGAGCAGTACTTC
CDR3: CASSPTRDAVYEQYF

D: TRBD1
size: .
J: TRBJ1-3
V: TRBV24-1
DNA: TGTGCCACCAGCGCTCCCTCCGGGACAGGGAACACCATATATTTT
CDR3: CATSAPSGTGNTIYF

D: .
size: .
J: TRBJ2-7
V: TRBV10-3
DNA: TGTGCCATCAGTGACTGGGACTCCCGACAGTACTTC
CDR3: CAISDWDSRQYF

D: .
size: .
J: TRBJ2-7
V: TRBV2
DNA: TGTGCCAGCAGTTACGACCGCGGCAGAAGGTACGAGCAGTACTTC
CDR3: CASSYDRGRRYEQYF

D: .
size: few
J: TRBJ2-7
V: TRBV6-5
DNA: TGTGCCAGCATCGGGGTTGGGACTCGGCAGTACTTC
CDR3: CASIGVGTRQYF

D: TRBD1
size: .
J: TRBJ1-1
V: TRBV5-1
DNA: TGCGCCAGCAGTCGGACAGGGGAAGTGGATACTGAAGCTTTCTTT
CDR3: CASSRTGEVDTEAFF

D: .
size: .
J: TRBJ1-1
V: TRBV2
DNA: TGTGCCAGCTCTCAGATGGTCGGTGAAGCTTTCTTT
CDR3: CASSQMVGEAFF

D: .
size: few
J: TRBJ2-6
V: TRBV15
DNA: TGTGCCACCAGCAGAACGGGACGGAGCTCTGGGGCCAACGTCCTGACTTTC
CDR3: CATSRTGRSSGANVLTF

D: .
size: .
J: TRBJ1-5
V: TRBV6-2/TRBV6-3
DNA: TGTGCCAGCAGTTACACAGCGACGACAGGAACCCATAGCAATCAGCCCCAGCATTTT
CDR3: CASSYTATTGTHSNQPQHF

D: TRBD1
size: .
J: TRBJ1-1
V: TRBV10-1
DNA: TGCGCCAGCAGTGAGTCGGTGGGGACAGGGAGGCCGAACACTGAAGCTTTCTTT
CDR3: CASSESVGTGRPNTEAFF

D: TRBD1
size: many
J: TRBJ2-5
V: TRBV4-3
DNA: TGCGCCAGCAGCCAAGAAGGCAGGGGGGAGACCCAGTACTTC
CDR3: CASSQEGRGETQYF

D: .
size: many
J: TRBJ1-2
V: TRBV2
DNA: TGTGCCAGCATGCAGGGGCTAGGAGGCTACACCTTC
CDR3: CASMQGLGGYTF

D: TRBD1
size: many
J: TRBJ1-1
V: TRBV10-2
DNA: TGCGCCAGCAAGACAGGGCGGGGGGACACTGAAGCTTTCTTT
CDR3: CASKTGRGDTEAFF

D: TRBD1
size: many
J: TRBJ1-6
V: TRBV6-5
DNA: TGTGCCAGCAGAACACCGGGACAGGGGCTTAGTTCACCCCTCCACTTT
CDR3: CASRTPGQGLSSPLHF

D: TRBD1
size: .
J: TRBJ1-2
V: TRBV27
DNA: TGTGCCAGCAGTCCGACAGGGACGGTCGGAGGCTACACCTTC
CDR3: CASSPTGTVGGYTF

D: .
size: many
J: TRBJ2-5
V: TRBV9
DNA: TGTGCCAGCAGCGTCCAGCGGGCAGGGGAGACCCAGTACTTC
CDR3: CASSVQRAGETQYF

D: .
size: many
J: TRBJ2-7
V: TRBV7-9
DNA: TGTGCCAGCAGCTCGTCACAATACGAGCAGTACTTC
CDR3: CASSSSQYEQYF

D: .
size: many
J: TRBJ2-5
V: TRBV7-9
DNA: TGTGCCAGCAGCTATGCAGGGCAAGAGACCCAGTACTTC
CDR3: CASSYAGQETQYF

D: .
size: few
J: TRBJ1-2
V: TRBV4-3
DNA: TGCGCCAGCAGCCAAGATAGACAGGTATATGGCTACACCTTC
CDR3: CASSQDRQVYGYTF

D: TRBD1
size: few
J: TRBJ1-4
V: TRBV12-3/TRBV12-4
DNA: TGTGCCAGCAGTCCCAACAGGGGAGGGAATGAAAAACTGTTTTTT
CDR3: CASSPNRGGNEKLFF

D: .
size: many
J: TRBJ2-7
V: TRBV7-9
DNA: TGTGCCAGCAGCTTAGGCAGCGACGAGCAGTACTTC
CDR3: CASSLGSDEQYF

D: TRBD2
size: few
J: TRBJ2-2
V: TRBV14
DNA: TGCGCCAGCAGCCAAGATTGGCTAGCGGGAGGAATGGCGAACACCGGGGAGCTGTTTTTT
CDR3: CASSQDWLAGGMANTGELFF

D: .
size: many
J: TRBJ1-2
V: TRBV7-2
DNA: TGTGCCAGCAGCTTAAGGAGAGCTAACTATGGCTACACCTTC
CDR3: CASSLRRANYGYTF

D: .
size: many
J: TRBJ1-2
V: TRBV7-9
DNA: TGTGCCAGCAGCTTACTCGCTGAGGGGCAGGGAAACTATGGCTACACCTTC
CDR3: CASSLLAEGQGNYGYTF

D: .
size: many
J: TRBJ2-7
V: TRBV2
DNA: TGTGCCAGCGGCCGACAGACCTACGAGCAGTACTTC
CDR3: CASGRQTYEQYF

D: TRBD1
size: once
J: TRBJ1-1
V: TRBV6-5
DNA: TGTGCCAGCAGTTGGGCAGGGGGCTTCACTGAAGCTTTCTTT
CDR3: CASSWAGGFTEAFF

D: .
size: .
J: TRBJ1-2
V: TRBV28
DNA: TGTGCCAGCAGGCCGGGGTTAATCTATGGCTGCACCTTC
CDR3: CASRPGLIYGCTF

D: .
size: few
J: TRBJ1-2
V: TRBV19
DNA: TGTGCCAGTAGTCCCCTTTTTGGATCTAACTATGGCTACACCTTC
CDR3: CASSPLFGSNYGYTF

D: .
size: .
J: TRBJ2-7
V: TRBV25-1
DNA: TGTGCCAGCAGTGAGATAGCTTCTACACCATGGGAGCAGTACTTC
CDR3: CASSEIASTPWEQYF

D: .
size: few
J: TRBJ1-1
V: TRBV2
DNA: TGTGCCAGCGGGATACAGGGTTGGAACACTGAAGCTTTCTTT
CDR3: CASGIQGWNTEAFF

D: TRBD1
size: few
J: TRBJ1-4
V: TRBV12-3/TRBV12-4
DNA: TGTGCCAGCACCCCGGGACAGGCTCGAGAAAAACTGTTTTTT
CDR3: CASTPGQAREKLFF

D: TRBD1
size: many
J: TRBJ1-2
V: TRBV25-1
DNA: TGTGCCAGCAGTAAGCTCAGCAGGGGGCATGGCTACACCTTC
CDR3: CASSKLSRGHGYTF

D: .
size: many
J: TRBJ2-7
V: TRBV20-1
DNA: TGCAGTGCTAGAGATTTGGGAAACCCCTACGAGCAGTACTTC
CDR3: CSARDLGNPYEQYF

D: TRBD1
size: .
J: TRBJ1-5
V: TRBV5-6
DNA: TGTGCCAGCTCACCACAGGGGCAAGGTAGACAGCCCCAGCATTTT
CDR3: CASSPQGQGRQPQHF

D: .
size: .
J: TRBJ2-7
V: TRBV19
DNA: TGTGCCAGTAGTATTAAAAGCTCCTACGAGCAGTACTTC
CDR3: CASSIKSSYEQYF

D: TRBD2
size: .
J: TRBJ2-3
V: TRBV2
DNA: TGTGCCAGCGGCAAGACTAGCGGGTTCACAGATACGCAGTATTTT
CDR3: CASGKTSGFTDTQYF

D: .
size: many
J: TRBJ1-5
V: TRBV10-3
DNA: TGTGCCATCAGTGAGCGGGCAGACTATAGCAATCAGCCCCAGCATTTT
CDR3: CAISERADYSNQPQHF

D: .
size: .
J: TRBJ1-5
V: TRBV9
DNA: TGTGCCAGCAGCCAAGGTTCGGCAGGATATAGCAATCAGCCCCAGCATTTT
CDR3: CASSQGSAGYSNQPQHF

D: TRBD1
size: many
J: TRBJ1-2
V: TRBV7-9
DNA: TGTGCCAGCAGCTCCCTGGGGACAGAATACTATGGCTACACCTTC
CDR3: CASSSLGTEYYGYTF

D: TRBD2
size: .
J: TRBJ2-7
V: TRBV7-2
DNA: TGTGCCAGCAGCTTCATTAGATCTCCCGGGACTGCGGGGGACGAGCAGTACTTC
CDR3: CASSFIRSPGTAGDEQYF

D: TRBD1
size: .
J: TRBJ2-5
V: TRBV7-6
DNA: TGTGCCACCAGCATGTCCCAGGGGGCTGAAGAGACCCAGTACTTC
CDR3: CATSMSQGAEETQYF

D: .
size: .
J: TRBJ2-1
V: TRBV20-1
DNA: TGCAGTGCCCCCCGTTCGACGGTAAGCTCCTACAATGAGCAGTTCTTC
CDR3: CSAPRSTVSSYNEQFF

D: .
size: few
J: TRBJ1-2
V: TRBV11-2
DNA: TGTGCCAGCAGTTCCCCCGGGGGGACTACTAACTATGGCTACACCTTC
CDR3: CASSSPGGTTNYGYTF